These 8 T cell receptor beta chains originate from one sample sequenced in a study of blood T cell repertoires in COVID-19. Only in-frame clones appear in the TCRdb table, and some are missing; sequencing was by immunoSEQ multiplex PCR. Here the sample spans just over 300,000 clones, 80% to 90% being singletons. Input material: PBMCs or T cells enriched from blood (not recorded which). The receptors were gathered from a man aged 25 to 40 who had recovered from COVID-19.

The chain has TRBV4-1 and TRBJ2-7; D possibly corresponds to TRBD1 (6 bases). CDR1 and CDR2 from the germline V gene are MGHRA and YSYEKL. The V end was cut by 4 bases, the J end by 3 bases, with 16 bases between. CDR3 size: 15 residues. The CDR3 protein is CASSPQAGANYEQYF. CDR3 coding DNA: TGCGCCAGCAGCCCCCAGGCAGGGGCGAACTACGAGCAGTACTTC.

This clone has only a few counts. The chain couples TRBV5-1 to TRBJ1-1; 7 positions match TRBD1. The length of the CDR3 is 15 residues. V lost 4 bases to trimming and J lost 1 base; unmatched junction nucleotides: 7. The germline V gene encodes CDR1 SGHRS and CDR2 YFSETQ. CDR3 nucleotides: TGCGCCAGCAGCACTACCGGGACAGCGAACACTGAAGCTTTCTTT. The encoded protein is CASSTTGTANTEAFF. Supplemented by reference TRBV5-1 and TRBJ1-1, the full variable domain reads KAGVTQTPRYLIKTRGQQVTLSCSPISGHRSVSWYQQTPGQGLQFLFEYFSETQRNKGNFPGRFSGRQFSNSRSEMNVSTLELGDSALYLCASSTTGTANTEAFFGQGTRLTVV.

This sequence joins TRBV3-1 (or the pseudogene TRBV3-2) and TRBJ2-7; D ambiguous. Germline-derived CDR1 and CDR2 are LGHDT and YNNKEL (reference sequence). The CDR3 runs to 15 residues. V lost 2 bases and J lost 2, with 13 bases in between. The CDR3 bases are TGTGCCAGCAGCCAACTCTCCGGTACGCCCTACGAGCAGTACTTC. Its translation is CASSQLSGTPYEQYF.

The gene calls are TRBV18 and TRBJ1-4; D remains ambiguous. Germline-derived CDR1 and CDR2 are KGHSH and LQKENI. Trimming left V 2 bases short and J 0 bases short, with 7 bases between. This CDR3 has 15 residues. CDR3 in DNA: TGTGCCAGCTCACCAAGAGATGCAACTAATGAAAAACTGTTTTTT. Protein: CASSPRDATNEKLFF.

The CDR3 DNA follows: TGTGCCAGCAGCTTGCCCGGGGGAGACGAAAAACTGTTTTTT. Translation gives CASSLPGGDEKLFF. The chain carries TRBV5-4 and TRBJ1-4; D perhaps matches TRBD1 (5 bases). In germline, CDR1 is SGHNT, CDR2 YYREEE (reference sequence). V dropped 1 base and J dropped 8 bases, with 12 bases sitting between them. This CDR3 is built from 14 residues.

The chain links TRBV5-4 to TRBJ2-3; D perhaps matches TRBD2 (6 bases). Germline CDR1 reads SGHNT; CDR2 reads YYREEE (reference sequence). The CDR3 extends over 15 amino acids. V lost 9 bases and J lost 1, with 18 bases in between. CDR3 nucleotide sequence: TGTGCCACCTCAGAGGACTATTCAGGCACAGATACGCAGTATTTT. This encodes CATSEDYSGTDTQYF.

The chain couples TRBV11-1 to TRBJ2-1, with 7 positions matching TRBD2. Trimming took 5 bases from V and 7 from J; bases not matched to a gene: 14. This CDR3 comprises 16 residues. CDR1 SGHAT and CDR2 FQDESV come from the germline V gene (reference sequence). As DNA, the CDR3 is TGTGCCAGCAGCCCCCGGGCTAGCGGACGCCAGAATGAGCAGTTCTTC. It translates to CASSPRASGRQNEQFF.

The chain is built from TRBV2 and TRBJ1-5; 8 bases match TRBD1. The CDR3 covers 17 residues. Germline V CDR1 and CDR2: SNHLY, FYNNEI. V lost 7 bases and J lost 0; bases outside the gene matches: 11. The CDR3 region has the DNA TGTGCCAGCACCAGGGTTGGGACAGGCAATAGCAATCAGCCCCAGCATTTT. Translated, it gives CASTRVGTGNSNQPQHF.